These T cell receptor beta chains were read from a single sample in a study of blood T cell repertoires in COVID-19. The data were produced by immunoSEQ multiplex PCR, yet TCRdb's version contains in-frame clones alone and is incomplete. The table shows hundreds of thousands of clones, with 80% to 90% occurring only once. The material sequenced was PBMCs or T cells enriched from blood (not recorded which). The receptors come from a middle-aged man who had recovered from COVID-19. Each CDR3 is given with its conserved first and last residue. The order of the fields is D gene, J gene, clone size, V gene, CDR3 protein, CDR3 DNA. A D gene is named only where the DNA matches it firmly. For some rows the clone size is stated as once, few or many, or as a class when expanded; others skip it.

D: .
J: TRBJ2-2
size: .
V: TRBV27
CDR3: CASSLIRNTGELFF
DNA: TGTGCCAGCAGTTTGATCAGGAACACCGGGGAGCTGTTTTTT

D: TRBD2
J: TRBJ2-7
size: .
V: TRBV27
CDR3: CASSLGDSGIYEQYF
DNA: TGTGCCAGCAGTTTGGGGGATAGCGGGATCTACGAGCAGTACTTC

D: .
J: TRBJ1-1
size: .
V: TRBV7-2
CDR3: CASSLNGGSAFF
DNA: TGTGCCAGCAGCTTAAACGGGGGGTCGGCTTTCTTT

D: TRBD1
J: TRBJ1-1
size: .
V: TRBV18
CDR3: CASSHSRQGTGTEAFF
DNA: TGTGCCAGCTCCCATTCCCGACAGGGTACCGGCACTGAAGCTTTCTTT

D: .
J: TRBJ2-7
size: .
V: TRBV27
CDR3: CASSLSGSSYEQYF
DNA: TGTGCCAGCAGTTTATCAGGGAGCTCCTACGAGCAGTACTTC

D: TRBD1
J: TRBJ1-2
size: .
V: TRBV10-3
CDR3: CAISGDRGRHGYTF
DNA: TGTGCCATCAGTGGGGACAGGGGTCGTCATGGCTACACCTTC

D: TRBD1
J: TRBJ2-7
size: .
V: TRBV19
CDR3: CASSGTGSYEQYF
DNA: TGTGCCAGTAGTGGGACAGGGTCCTACGAGCAGTACTTC

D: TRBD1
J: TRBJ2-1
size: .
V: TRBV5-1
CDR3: CASTLPGGYPYNEQFF
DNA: TGCGCCAGCACGCTACCAGGGGGCTACCCCTACAATGAGCAGTTCTTC

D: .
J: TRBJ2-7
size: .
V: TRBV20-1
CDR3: CSASQNYEQYF
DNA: TGCAGTGCTAGTCAGAACTACGAGCAGTACTTC

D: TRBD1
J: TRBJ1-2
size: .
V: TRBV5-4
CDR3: CASRETGGGYGYTF
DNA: TGTGCCAGCAGAGAAACAGGGGGTGGCTATGGCTACACCTTC

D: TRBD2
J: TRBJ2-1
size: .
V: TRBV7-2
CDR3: CASSLVRTSGRNEQFF
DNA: TGTGCCAGCAGCTTAGTTAGGACTAGCGGGCGCAATGAGCAGTTCTTC

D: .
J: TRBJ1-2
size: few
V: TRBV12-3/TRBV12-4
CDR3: CASSFASYYGYTF
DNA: TGTGCCAGCAGTTTTGCCAGTTACTATGGCTACACCTTC

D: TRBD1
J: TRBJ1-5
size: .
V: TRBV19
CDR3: CASNLQGAGNQPQHF
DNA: TGTGCCAGTAACTTACAGGGGGCTGGCAATCAGCCCCAGCATTTT

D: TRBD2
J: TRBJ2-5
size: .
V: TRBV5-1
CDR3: CASSLSGGEETQYF
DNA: TGCGCCAGCAGTCTTAGCGGGGGGGAAGAGACCCAGTACTTC

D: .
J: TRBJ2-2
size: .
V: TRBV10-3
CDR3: CASASQIGTGELFF
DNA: TGTGCCAGTGCTAGCCAAATTGGCACCGGGGAGCTGTTTTTT

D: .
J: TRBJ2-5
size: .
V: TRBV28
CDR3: CASSFGAGTRRETQYF
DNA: TGTGCCAGCAGTTTTGGGGCTGGGACACGCCGGGAGACCCAGTACTTC

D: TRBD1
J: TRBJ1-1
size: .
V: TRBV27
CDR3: CASRPKTGPGTEAFF
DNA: TGTGCCAGCAGGCCTAAGACAGGGCCGGGGACTGAAGCTTTCTTT

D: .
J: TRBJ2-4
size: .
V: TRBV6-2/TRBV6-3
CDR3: CASSSGLLLAKNIQYF
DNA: TGTGCCAGCAGTTCGGGACTGCTTCTAGCCAAAAACATTCAGTACTTC

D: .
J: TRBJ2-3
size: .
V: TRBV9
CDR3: CASSGGLDTQYF
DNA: TGTGCCAGCAGCGGAGGACTTGATACGCAGTATTTT

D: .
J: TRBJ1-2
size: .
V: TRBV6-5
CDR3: CASSPWGDNYGYTF
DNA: TGTGCCAGCAGCCCCTGGGGGGATAACTATGGCTACACCTTC

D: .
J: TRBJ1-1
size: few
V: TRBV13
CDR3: CASSPREDTEAFF
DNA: TGTGCCAGCAGCCCAAGAGAAGACACTGAAGCTTTCTTT

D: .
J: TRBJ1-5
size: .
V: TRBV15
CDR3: CATGMGSLQHF
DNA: TGTGCCACGGGGATGGGGAGTCTCCAGCATTTT

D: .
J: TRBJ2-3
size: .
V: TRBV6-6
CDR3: CASSSDYTDTQYF
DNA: TGTGCCAGCAGTTCGGACTACACAGATACGCAGTATTTT

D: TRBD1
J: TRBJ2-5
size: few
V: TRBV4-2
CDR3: CASSQVSAKGAETQYF
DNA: TGTGCCAGCAGCCAAGTATCGGCGAAGGGGGCGGAGACCCAGTACTTC

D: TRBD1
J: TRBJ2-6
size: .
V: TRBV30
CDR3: CALTTTGGGILGANVLTF
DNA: TGTGCCTTAACCACAACAGGGGGCGGCATTCTCGGGGCCAACGTCCTGACTTTC

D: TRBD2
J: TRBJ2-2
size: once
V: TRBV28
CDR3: CASRLGLAGTGELFF
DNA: TGTGCCAGCAGGTTGGGACTAGCGGGCACCGGGGAGCTGTTTTTT

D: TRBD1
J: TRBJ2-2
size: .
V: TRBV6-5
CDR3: CAVYRGNGAGELFF
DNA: TGTGCCGTCTACAGGGGTAACGGCGCCGGGGAGCTGTTTTTT

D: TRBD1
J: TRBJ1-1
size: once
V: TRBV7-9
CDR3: CASSGRTGGPEAFF
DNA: TGTGCCAGCAGCGGACGGACAGGGGGACCTGAAGCTTTCTTT

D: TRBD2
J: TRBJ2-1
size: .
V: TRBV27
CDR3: CASKSGRSSYNEQFF
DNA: TGTGCCAGCAAGAGCGGGAGGAGCTCCTACAATGAGCAGTTCTTC

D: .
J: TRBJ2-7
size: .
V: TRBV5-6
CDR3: CASSLGIGGDEQYF
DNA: TGTGCCAGCAGCTTGGGGATCGGAGGAGACGAGCAGTACTTC

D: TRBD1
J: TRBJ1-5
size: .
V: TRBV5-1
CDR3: CASSLVGGGPPQHF
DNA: TGCGCCAGCAGCTTGGTAGGGGGCGGACCACCCCAGCATTTT

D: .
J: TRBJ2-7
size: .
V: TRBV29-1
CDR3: CSVVGDSFSYEQYF
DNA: TGCAGCGTTGTTGGGGACTCTTTCTCCTACGAGCAGTACTTC

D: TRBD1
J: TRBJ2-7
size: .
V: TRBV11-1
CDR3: CASSEQGAMYF
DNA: TGTGCCAGCAGCGAGCAGGGGGCGATGTACTTC

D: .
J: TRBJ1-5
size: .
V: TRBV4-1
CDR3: CASSQDSPGAGKPQHF
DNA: TGCGCCAGCAGCCAAGACTCTCCGGGCGCAGGGAAGCCCCAGCATTTT

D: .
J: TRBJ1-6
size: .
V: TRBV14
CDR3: CASSQDHGSSYNSPLHF
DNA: TGTGCCAGCAGCCAAGATCACGGTAGCTCCTATAATTCACCCCTCCACTTT

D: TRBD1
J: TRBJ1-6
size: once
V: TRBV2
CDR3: CASSVRTGGDSPLHF
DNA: TGTGCCAGCAGTGTGCGGACAGGGGGAGATTCACCCCTCCACTTT

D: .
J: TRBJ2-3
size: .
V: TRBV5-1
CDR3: CASSLAPSGTDTQYF
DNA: TGCGCCAGCAGCTTGGCGCCTAGCGGCACAGATACGCAGTATTTT

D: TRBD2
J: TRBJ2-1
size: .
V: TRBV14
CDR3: CASSQWWGEGSYNEQFF
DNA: TGTGCCAGCAGCCAATGGTGGGGGGAGGGCTCCTACAATGAGCAGTTCTTC

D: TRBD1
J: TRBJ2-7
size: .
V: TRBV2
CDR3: CASSPGQSYEQYF
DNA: TGTGCCAGCAGCCCGGGACAGTCCTACGAGCAGTACTTC

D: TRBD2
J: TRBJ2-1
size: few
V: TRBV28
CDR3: CASNSGRAWNEQFF
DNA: TGTGCCAGTAATAGCGGGAGGGCCTGGAATGAGCAGTTCTTC

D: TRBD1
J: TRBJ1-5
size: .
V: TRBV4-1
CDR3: CASSPQGATYQPQHF
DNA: TGCGCCAGCAGCCCACAGGGGGCCACCTATCAGCCCCAGCATTTT

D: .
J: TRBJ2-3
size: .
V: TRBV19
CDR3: CASSLTRDTQYF
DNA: TGTGCCAGTAGTCTTACTAGAGATACGCAGTATTTT

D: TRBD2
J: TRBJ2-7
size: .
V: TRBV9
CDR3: CASSVGLAESYEQYF
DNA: TGTGCCAGCAGCGTAGGGCTAGCGGAGTCCTACGAGCAGTACTTC

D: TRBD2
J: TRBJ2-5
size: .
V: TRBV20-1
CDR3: CSASSSGRASRETQYF
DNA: TGCAGTGCTAGTTCCAGCGGGAGGGCCTCACGAGAGACCCAGTACTTC

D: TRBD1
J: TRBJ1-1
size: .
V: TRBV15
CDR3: CATRFVKQGGANTEAFF
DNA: TGTGCCACCAGATTCGTCAAGCAGGGGGGAGCGAACACTGAAGCTTTCTTT

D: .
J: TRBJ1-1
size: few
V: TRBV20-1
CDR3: CSASGGMNTEAFF
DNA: TGCAGTGCTAGTGGGGGCATGAACACTGAAGCTTTCTTT

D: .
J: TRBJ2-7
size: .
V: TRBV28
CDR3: CASSAPGRPYEQYF
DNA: TGTGCCAGCAGTGCTCCGGGTCGACCCTACGAGCAGTACTTC

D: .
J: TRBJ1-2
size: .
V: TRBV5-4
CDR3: CASSFEGDYGYTF
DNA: TGTGCCAGCAGCTTTGAAGGAGATTATGGCTACACCTTC

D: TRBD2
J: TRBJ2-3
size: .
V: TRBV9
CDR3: CASSVNSGGFLDTQYF
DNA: TGTGCCAGCAGCGTAAATAGCGGGGGGTTTCTAGATACGCAGTATTTT

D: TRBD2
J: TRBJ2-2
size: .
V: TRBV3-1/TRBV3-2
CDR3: CASSPTSGNTGELFF
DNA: TGTGCCAGCAGCCCGACTAGCGGGAACACCGGGGAGCTGTTTTTT

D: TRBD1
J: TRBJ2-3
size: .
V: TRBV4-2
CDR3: CASNRTPGQTFTDTQYF
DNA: TGTGCCAGCAACCGGACCCCGGGACAGACATTCACAGATACGCAGTATTTT

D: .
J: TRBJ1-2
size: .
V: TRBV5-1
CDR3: CASSLVGSIYGYTF
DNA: TGCGCCAGCAGTCTGGTGGGCAGTATCTATGGCTACACCTTC

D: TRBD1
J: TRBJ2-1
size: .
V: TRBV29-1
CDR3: CSVEGLRTGNFNEQFF
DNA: TGCAGCGTTGAGGGGTTGAGGACAGGGAATTTCAATGAGCAGTTCTTC

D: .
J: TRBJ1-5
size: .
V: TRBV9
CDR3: CASNGGTPNQPQHF
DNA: TGTGCCAGCAACGGGGGGACACCAAATCAGCCCCAGCATTTT

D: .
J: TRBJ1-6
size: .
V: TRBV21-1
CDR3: CASSAKGAVDRKSSYNSPLHF
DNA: TGTGCCAGCAGCGCGAAGGGGGCAGTGGACCGCAAGAGCTCCTATAATTCACCCCTCCACTTT

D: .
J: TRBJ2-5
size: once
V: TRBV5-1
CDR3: CASSLRRGNQETQYF
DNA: TGCGCCAGCAGCTTGCGTAGGGGGAACCAAGAGACCCAGTACTTC

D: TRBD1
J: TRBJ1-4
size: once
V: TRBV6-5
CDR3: CASSYTTGTNEKLFF
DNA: TGTGCCAGCAGTTACACGACAGGGACTAATGAAAAACTGTTTTTT